Shown below are 3 T cell receptor beta chains from a single sample sequenced in a study of T cells in Graves' hyperthyroidism and ophthalmopathy. Amplified TCR beta CDR3 regions came from RNA transcripts. The HTBI primer set was used in a first-round RT-PCR of the TCR CDR3. MiXCR was run by TCRdb on the multiplex PCR reads, yielding one entry per CDR3 protein. The sample lists 400,000 to 550,000 distinct CDR3 sequences, approximately 25% occurring once. Sequencing was done on a sample of blood. All receptors come from a woman aged 25 to 45 with Graves' ophthalmopathy.

This clonotype came up many times. V and J are TRBV6-1 and TRBJ1-6, with 9 bases identical to TRBD1. CDR3 length: 16 amino acids. J lost 10 bases, V lost 2 bases, and 9 bases had no gene match. Germline V gene data show CDR1 as MNHNS and CDR2 as SASEGT. This CDR3 reads CASSEPGTGRGSPLHF. In nucleotides, the CDR3 is TGTGCCAGCAGTGAACCGGGGACAGGGCGAGGCTCACCCCTCCACTTT.

This clonotype showed up many times. The chain employs TRBV28 and TRBJ2-5; no clear D gene. CDR3 length equals 13 residues. The V end was cut by 4 bases, the J end by 3 bases, with 9 bases between. Looked up from germline, CDR1 is MDHEN and CDR2 is SYDVKM. The CDR3 is CASSSPDKETQYF. The CDR3 DNA is TGTGCCAGCAGTTCCCCGGATAAAGAGACCCAGTACTTC.

The CDR3 sequence: CASSFGPAGAQYEQYF. CDR3 DNA sequence: TGTGCCAGCAGTTTCGGACCCGCGGGCGCACAATACGAGCAGTACTTC. V and J are TRBV6-5 and TRBJ2-7; D possibly corresponds to TRBD2 (5 bases). Germline CDR1 is MNHEY and CDR2 is SVGAGI. V gave up 4 bases and J gave up 4 bases, with 20 bases separating them. There are 16 residues in the CDR3.